These 10 T cell receptor beta chains were sequenced from one sample in a study of blood T cell repertoires in COVID-19. Measured with immunoSEQ multiplex PCR; TCRdb has only the in-frame clones, and not every one. This table holds approximately 310,000 clones, about 85% found once. Sequencing was done on a sample of PBMCs or T cells enriched from blood (not recorded which). The receptors shown here come from a woman younger than 45 who had been exposed to COVID-19.

The chain has TRBV3-1 (or the pseudogene TRBV3-2) and TRBJ1-2; D might be TRBD1 (6 bases). The V end lost 7 bases, the J end lost 4 bases, and 16 bases lay between the germline ends. From germline, CDR1 is LGHDT and CDR2 YNNKEL (reference sequence). This CDR3 is built from 14 residues. The CDR3 sequence is CASTEDSPGYGYTF. CDR3 nucleotide sequence: TGTGCCAGCACAGAGGACAGTCCTGGCTATGGCTACACCTTC.

The chain has TRBV28 and TRBJ2-7; 8 bases line up with TRBD1. This CDR3 is 15 amino acids long. Germline-derived CDR1 and CDR2 are MDHEN and SYDVKM. Trimming removed 6 bases from V and 6 bases from J; junction bases left unmatched: 13. The CDR3 coding sequence is TGTGCCAGCAGGTGGTTGGCAGGGGGCTCCGTCGAGCAGTACTTC. Amino acid sequence: CASRWLAGGSVEQYF.

The J gene is TRBJ1-2, the V gene TRBV19; 10 nucleotides agree with TRBD1. J was trimmed by 4 bases and V by 3 bases; bases with no gene match: 5. The CDR3 sequence is 15 residues long. CDR1 and CDR2 (germline): LNHDA, SQIVND (reference sequence). The CDR3: CASSIERQGAYGYTF. The CDR3 DNA sequence: TGTGCCAGTAGTATCGAAAGACAGGGGGCCTATGGCTACACCTTC.

The chain joins TRBV7-9 to TRBJ2-1, with 11 positions matching TRBD2. V lost 3 bases, J lost 3 bases, and 7 bases stayed unmatched. From germline, CDR1 is SEHNR and CDR2 FQNEAQ (reference sequence). CDR3 length equals 17 residues. CDR3 in amino acids: CASSFRLAGTNYNEQFF. The CDR3 nucleotides are TGTGCCAGCAGCTTTAGACTAGCGGGGACTAACTACAATGAGCAGTTCTTC.

In this sample, this clone turned up a few times. The V and J genes are TRBV7-4 and TRBJ2-7; the D gene is possibly TRBD2 (5 bases). V was clipped by 1 base and J by 4 bases, with 11 bases between them. The CDR3 spans 14 residues. Germline CDR1 is SGHVT and CDR2 is SQSDAQ. The CDR3 spells CASSLDKGDYEQYF. The CDR3 DNA sequence: TGTGCCAGCAGCTTAGATAAGGGAGATTACGAGCAGTACTTC.

This chain connects TRBV28 to TRBJ1-2; TRBD1 matches at 8 bases. J gave up 5 bases and V 7 bases, and 9 bases lay outside the gene matches. This CDR3 has 14 amino acids. The germline V gene encodes CDR1 MDHEN and CDR2 SYDVKM. The CDR3 nucleotides read TGTGCCAGCACTATCACCGGGACAGGTTATGGCTACACCTTC. It codes for CASTITGTGYGYTF.

The gene calls are TRBV4-1 and TRBJ1-1; unclear D gene. The length of the CDR3 is 15 residues. Trimming left V 0 bases short and J 0 bases short, with 8 bases between. CDR1 MGHRA and CDR2 YSYEKL come from the germline V gene. DNA for the CDR3: TGCGCCAGCAGCCAAGACAGGAATATGAACACTGAAGCTTTCTTT. Translated, it gives CASSQDRNMNTEAFF.

The chain couples TRBV29-1 to TRBJ1-1, with no clear D. Germline assignment: CDR1 SQVTM and CDR2 ANQGSEA. V was shortened by 6 bases and J by 0 bases, with 20 bases between the two germline ends. This CDR3 contains 16 residues. This CDR3 reads CSVSGSLSLMNTEAFF. Here the CDR3 DNA reads TGCAGCGTATCCGGGTCCCTATCCCTTATGAACACTGAAGCTTTCTTT.

The gene calls are TRBV24-1 and TRBJ2-5; 8 nucleotides match TRBD1. V dropped 3 bases and J dropped 1; count of bases not matched to a gene: 6. The CDR3 consists of 16 residues. Germline CDR1 and CDR2: KGHDR and SFDVKD. CDR3 sequence: CATSDARQGAQETQYF. DNA for the CDR3: TGTGCCACCAGTGATGCGAGGCAGGGGGCCCAAGAGACCCAGTACTTC.

As DNA, the CDR3 is TGTGCCATCAGCGGCTCAGGGGCGACTGAAGCTTTCTTT. It translates to CAISGSGATEAFF. The chain carries TRBV10-3 and TRBJ1-1, with D maybe TRBD1 (6 bases). The germline CDR1 and CDR2 sequences are ENHRY and SYGVKD. Between the trimmed V and J ends, which lost 6 bases and 5 bases, there was a span of 13 bases. The CDR3 sequence is 13 residues long.